The 26 T cell receptor beta chains listed next were all sequenced from one sample in a study of OX40 agonist ivuxolimab in advanced cancers. Measured with immunoSEQ multiplex PCR; TCRdb has only the in-frame clones, and not every one. Of tens of thousands of clones listed, around 90% are singletons. The input for sequencing was CD4+ or CD8+ T cells sorted from blood, taken in a trial of the OX40 agonist ivuxolimab. The receptors were sampled from an adult with an advanced solid tumor such as melanoma, head and neck, liver or kidney cancer.

V usage is TRBV9 and J usage is TRBJ2-7; D may correspond to TRBD1 or TRBD2 (5 bases each). Trimming pared 4 bases from V and 1 base from J, leaving 12 bases between. The length of the CDR3 is 14 residues. The germline V gene encodes CDR1 SGDLS and CDR2 YYNGEE. The DNA of the CDR3 is TGTGCCAGCAGCTACCGGGACGGGTCCTACGAGCAGTACTTC. Translated: CASSYRDGSYEQYF.

The V call is TRBV7-9, the J call TRBJ2-3; TRBD1 matches at 9 bases. The J segment lost 2 bases and the V segment lost 3 bases, leaving 3 bases of the junction unmatched. The CDR3 is 15 residues long. CDR1 and CDR2 (germline): SEHNR, FQNEAQ (reference sequence). The CDR3 loop is CASSFGQGTTDTQYF. In DNA, the CDR3 is TGTGCCAGCAGCTTCGGACAGGGGACCACAGATACGCAGTATTTT.

This chain uses TRBV6-5 with TRBJ1-1; 7 bases line up with TRBD1. V lost 5 bases and J lost 5; bases outside the gene matches: 5. The germline CDR1 and CDR2 sequences are MNHEY and SVGAGI. The length of the CDR3 is 13 residues. The CDR3 nucleotides read TGTGCCAGCAGTATAGGACAGGCGACTGAAGCTTTCTTT. This codes for CASSIGQATEAFF.

The V call is TRBV30, the J call TRBJ2-5, with D possibly TRBD2 on 6 matching bases. V lost 0 bases to trimming and J lost 1 base, with 12 bases between them. This CDR3 is 15 amino acids long. Germline values: CDR1 GTSNPN, CDR2 SVGIG (reference sequence). This CDR3 is CAWSVLGGLQETQYF. CDR3 DNA: TGTGCCTGGAGTGTACTCGGGGGACTCCAAGAGACCCAGTACTTC. The variable domain in full, completed from reference TRBV30 and TRBJ2-5, reads SQTIHQWPATLVQPVGSPLSLECTVEGTSNPNLYWYRQAAGRGLQLLFYSVGIGQISSEVPQNLSASRPQDRQFILSSKKLLLSDSGFYLCAWSVLGGLQETQYFGPGTRLLVL.

This sequence joins TRBV6-1 and TRBJ2-5; TRBD2 is a possible D gene (7 bases). Germline CDR1 MNHNS, CDR2 SASEGT. V dropped 3 bases and J dropped 3 bases, with 14 bases sitting between them. The CDR3 covers 15 residues. CDR3 in amino acids: CASSDSWGGEETQYF. The CDR3 region has the DNA TGTGCCAGCAGTGACTCGTGGGGGGGCGAAGAGACCCAGTACTTC.

The CDR3 nucleotides are TGTGCCAGCAGTCCCCGGTCCAATGAGCAGTTCTTC. Protein product: CASSPRSNEQFF. This rearrangement joins TRBV28 to TRBJ2-1, with D hard to call. The germline V gene has CDR1 MDHEN and CDR2 SYDVKM. Trimming took 5 bases from V and 6 from J, leaving 8 bases between them. CDR3 size: 12 residues. Together with reference TRBV28 and TRBJ2-1, the CDR3 gives the full variable domain: DVKVTQSSRYLVKRTGEKVFLECVQDMDHENMFWYRQDPGLGLRLIYFSYDVKMKEKGDIPEGYSVSREKKERFSLILESASTNQTSMYLCASSPRSNEQFFGPGTRLTVL.

J is TRBJ2-7 and V is TRBV10-2; no reliable D call. The CDR3 contains 12 residues. Germline lookup yields CDR1 WSHSY and CDR2 SAAADI. V lost 9 bases and J 6 bases, leaving 15 bases between the germline ends. The CDR3 bases are TGCGCCAGTGCGATGGGATTCGGCGAGCAGTACTTC. It specifies CASAMGFGEQYF.

The chain couples TRBV19 to TRBJ2-1, with D hard to call. The CDR3 totals 13 residues. Germline V gene data show CDR1 as LNHDA and CDR2 as SQIVND (reference sequence). V was clipped by 10 bases and J by 6 bases, with 16 bases between them. The CDR3 loop reads CATNLASGNEQFF. In DNA form, the CDR3 reads TGTGCCACCAATTTGGCCTCTGGCAATGAGCAGTTCTTC.

The genes are TRBV5-1 and TRBJ2-7, with D hard to call. This CDR3 has 13 residues. V was trimmed by 6 bases and J by 4 bases, leaving 14 bases between them. Germline V gene lookup returns CDR1 SGHRS and CDR2 YFSETQ. The CDR3 coding sequence is TGCGCCAGCACGGAAGGTGTAGAGTACGAGCAGTACTTC. Encoded protein: CASTEGVEYEQYF.

The chain combines TRBV6-5 with TRBJ2-1; D may be TRBD2 (6 bases). Germline V gives CDR1 MNHEY, CDR2 SVGAGI. The CDR3 totals 13 residues. The V end was cut by 0 bases, the J end by 10 bases, with 10 bases between. CDR3 protein: CASSYSSAGEQFF. The CDR3 region has the DNA TGTGCCAGCAGTTACTCGTCCGCGGGAGAGCAGTTCTTC.

The chain joins TRBV6-5 to TRBJ1-6; possible D gene TRBD1, 5 bases. The V end was cut by 2 bases, the J end by 14 bases, with 10 bases between. The CDR3 extends over 12 amino acids. Per the germline V gene, CDR1 is MNHEY and CDR2 is SVGAGI. The CDR3 sequence is CASSYEGRSLHF. The CDR3 nucleotides are TGTGCCAGCAGTTACGAGGGACGCTCCCTCCACTTT.

The chain links TRBV19 to TRBJ2-7, with D unresolved. CDR1 LNHDA and CDR2 SQIVND come from the germline V gene (reference sequence). The V end lost 5 bases, the J end lost 5 bases, and 16 bases lay between the germline ends. CDR3 length: 14 residues. The CDR3, as DNA: TGTGCCAGTAGTTCTCCCCGCAGGTCCGACGAGCAGTACTTC. Amino acid sequence: CASSSPRRSDEQYF.

V gene TRBV7-3 combines with J gene TRBJ2-1; 11 bases are shared with TRBD2. Germline V gene lookup returns CDR1 SGHTA and CDR2 FQGTGA. J was trimmed by 10 bases and V by 4 bases; bases with no gene match: 9. The CDR3 has 15 residues. CDR3 residues: CASSSSQLAGGEQFF. Written as DNA, the CDR3 is TGTGCCAGCAGCTCCTCCCAGCTAGCGGGAGGCGAGCAGTTCTTC.

This sequence joins TRBV9 and TRBJ2-7, with D maybe TRBD1 (5 bases). Trimming removed 4 bases from V and 0 bases from J, with 14 bases in between. This CDR3 comprises 15 residues. The germline V gene has CDR1 SGDLS and CDR2 YYNGEE. In nucleotides, the CDR3 is TGTGCCAGCAGCCCAAGGACAAAAAGCTCCTACGAGCAGTACTTC. Translated, it gives CASSPRTKSSYEQYF.

This chain links TRBV7-9 with TRBJ1-2; 8 bases align to TRBD1. V trimming: 5 bases; J trimming: 3 bases; junction bases outside the gene matches: 11. Germline V gene sequence: CDR1 SEHNR, CDR2 FQNEAQ (reference sequence). The CDR3 totals 16 residues. The CDR3 region is CASSPQTGEVDYGYTF. The CDR3 DNA reads TGTGCCAGCAGCCCACAGACAGGGGAGGTCGACTATGGCTACACCTTC.

This rearrangement joins TRBV28 to TRBJ2-7, with D perhaps TRBD1 (6 bases). The CDR3 extends over 14 amino acids. CDR1 MDHEN and CDR2 SYDVKM come from the germline V gene. V was pared by 6 bases and J by 4 bases, with 16 bases between. The CDR3 region has the DNA TGTGCCAGCAGCCGCATTGGGACATCGTACGAGCAGTACTTC. It encodes CASSRIGTSYEQYF. Supplemented by reference TRBV28 and TRBJ2-7, the full variable domain reads DVKVTQSSRYLVKRTGEKVFLECVQDMDHENMFWYRQDPGLGLRLIYFSYDVKMKEKGDIPEGYSVSREKKERFSLILESASTNQTSMYLCASSRIGTSYEQYFGPGTRLTVT.

The chain links TRBV9 to TRBJ2-2; the match to TRBD2 covers 7 bases. The CDR3 covers 15 residues. Germline CDR1 and CDR2: SGDLS and YYNGEE. The V gene end was trimmed by 2 bases and the J gene end by 1 base; junction bases not matched to a gene: 2. This chain's CDR3 is CASSVGGRNTGELFF. CDR3 sequence (DNA): TGTGCCAGCAGCGTCGGCGGGAGGAACACCGGGGAGCTGTTTTTT.

The V gene is TRBV21-1, the J gene TRBJ1-1. TRBV21-1 is noted as a pseudogene. CDR3 size: 15 residues. CDR3 sequence: CASSKARGSNTEAFF. The CDR3 nucleotides are TGTGCCAGCAGCAAAGCGCGGGGGTCGAACACTGAAGCTTTCTTT.

The chain combines TRBV10-3 with TRBJ1-2; 8 bases fit TRBD1. From germline, CDR1 is ENHRY and CDR2 SYGVKD. The J segment lost 6 bases and the V segment lost 6 bases, leaving 0 bases of the junction unmatched. CDR3 length: 11 amino acids. CDR3 in DNA: TGTGCCATCAGGGACAGGGATGGCTACACCTTC. This codes for CAIRDRDGYTF.

V and J are TRBV28 and TRBJ2-1, with a tentative D call TRBD2 (5 bases). The CDR3 covers 16 residues. Per the germline V gene, CDR1 is MDHEN and CDR2 is SYDVKM. V was trimmed by 5 bases and J by 3 bases, leaving 17 bases between them. The CDR3 loop reads CASSLKIYGVYNEQFF. CDR3 bases: TGTGCCAGCAGTCTCAAAATCTACGGGGTCTACAATGAGCAGTTCTTC.

The chain has TRBV19 and TRBJ1-5; 7 nucleotides agree with TRBD1. J was trimmed by 5 bases and V by 5 bases; bases with no gene match: 9. The CDR3 has 15 amino acids. The V gene's germline CDR1 is LNHDA and CDR2 SQIVND (reference sequence). The CDR3 loop is CASSPSGTEHQPQHF. The CDR3 bases are TGTGCCAGTAGTCCTTCCGGGACAGAACATCAGCCCCAGCATTTT.

The gene calls are TRBV11-3 and TRBJ1-4, with 11 positions matching TRBD1. Germline loops: CDR1 SGHNT, CDR2 YENEEA. V shed 5 bases, J shed 7 bases, and the junction held 9 bases outside the gene matches. This CDR3 has 16 residues. In nucleotides, the CDR3 is TGTGCCAGCAGCACCGGACAGGGGGCGCTTTCTGAAAAACTGTTTTTT. This gives the protein CASSTGQGALSEKLFF.

This chain connects TRBV30 to TRBJ1-1; no firm D call. V lost 7 bases to trimming and J lost 1 base, with 7 bases between them. Per the germline V gene, CDR1 is GTSNPN and CDR2 is SVGIG (reference sequence). The CDR3 has 11 residues. Here the CDR3 reads CAFRQNTEAFF. CDR3 nucleotide sequence: TGTGCCTTTAGACAGAACACTGAAGCTTTCTTT.

The rearrangement uses TRBV6-5 and TRBJ2-1, with D possibly TRBD2 on 6 matching bases. The CDR3 totals 16 residues. The V and J ends lost 0 bases and 5 bases respectively, with 14 bases between them. CDR1 and CDR2 from the germline V gene are MNHEY and SVGAGI. The CDR3 reads CASSYSGGPPNNEQFF. The CDR3 DNA follows: TGTGCCAGCAGTTACTCGGGGGGTCCCCCGAACAATGAGCAGTTCTTC.

The chain links TRBV19 to TRBJ2-1, with 10 bases matching TRBD1. Trimming took 5 bases from V and 2 from J; bases not matched to a gene: 3. Germline CDR1 reads LNHDA; CDR2 reads SQIVND (reference sequence). This CDR3 is built from 15 residues. CDR3 sequence (DNA): TGTGCCAGTAGTGCGGGACAGGGGCCCTACAATGAGCAGTTCTTC. Translation: CASSAGQGPYNEQFF.

This sequence joins TRBV15 and TRBJ2-1, with a weak D call TRBD2 (5 bases). Trimming took off 0 bases at V and 0 bases at J, with 6 bases between the two ends. The germline gives CDR1 LNHNV, CDR2 YYDKDF (reference sequence). This CDR3 is built from 15 residues. DNA of the CDR3: TGTGCCACCAGCAGAGACACTAGCTCCTACAATGAGCAGTTCTTC. Its translation: CATSRDTSSYNEQFF.